What follows describes a single T cell receptor (beta chain). What it recognizes is unknown. This entry belongs to a study of Ad26.COV2.S vaccination and SARS-CoV-2 variants. About the study: A participant enrolled in the COV1001 Ad26.COV2.S trial arm provided the sample.

Germline CDR1 is SEHNR and CDR2 is FQNEAQ (reference sequence). CDR3 length equals 13 residues. V lost 1 base to trimming and J lost 8 bases, with 11 bases between them. Study-level results: Placebo recipients had lower spike-specific TCR breadth than vaccine recipients. Responses of T cells in total may have been underestimated by the TCR breadth and depth analyses.

Treatment noted: around 19 received Ad26.COV2.S at low or high dose, single or two shots; five or six received placebo; per-sample allocation not given. It was on day 63 after the first vaccine or placebo injection that samples were taken. Profiling relied on immunoSEQ multiplex PCR, and the TCRdb table lists in-frame clones only, not all of them. The top ten hold 5% of the sample, which has around 300,000 clones, around 88% seen once. The clonotype was recovered from a person aged 18-65 years who received the Ad26.COV2.S COVID-19 vaccine or a placebo. V gene TRBV7-9 combines with J gene TRBJ1-1; possible D gene TRBD1, 6 bases. The sequencing here drew on peripheral blood, taken in a trial of Ad26.COV2.S vaccine versus placebo. For the CDR3, the DNA is TGTGCCAGCAGCTTAGAGGGGGGGCTGGAAGCTTTCTTT. Amino acids: CASSLEGGLEAFF.